The rows below give T cell receptor beta chains drawn from one sample of a study of patients and donors after allogeneic stem cell transplantation. TCRdb independently ran MiXCR on the RT-PCR reads; one entry per CDR3 protein. The sample includes about 150,000 distinct CDR3 sequences, roughly two fifths of them seen just once. Sample: blood, either unsorted or a sorted T cell fraction (not recorded which). These receptors originate from a human donor who was either an allogeneic HSCT recipient or a stem cell or donor lymphocyte infusion donor (not recorded which). It is not recorded whose cells these are; they may come from a transplant donor. The CDR3 runs from the conserved cysteine through the conserved F or W. Fields, in order: CDR3 DNA, CDR3 protein, clone size, D gene, V gene, J gene. D genes are given only for firm matches. Size is stated for part of the rows, as once, few or many counts, or as a class when the clone is expanded.

TGCGCCAGCAGCCAAGATCCCCCCGTTTTTGCGGACACTGAAGCTTTCTTT	CASSQDPPVFADTEAFF	.	.	TRBV4-3	TRBJ1-1
TGTGCCAGCGGGGGACGGTCTAACTATGGCTACACCTTC	CASGGRSNYGYTF	many	.	TRBV12-3/TRBV12-4	TRBJ1-2
TGTGCCAGCAGCCGGACGAACAGGGGGCGCGAGAACACTGAAGCTTTCTTT	CASSRTNRGRENTEAFF	few	TRBD1	TRBV6-6	TRBJ1-1
TGTGCCAGCAGTAAACCACAGGGGGGAGAGACTGAAGCTTTCTTT	CASSKPQGGETEAFF	many	TRBD1	TRBV12-3/TRBV12-4	TRBJ1-1
TGCGCCAGCAGCCAAGATCCCACCAGTACCTATAGCAATCAGCCCCAGCATTTT	CASSQDPTSTYSNQPQHF	.	.	TRBV4-3	TRBJ1-5
TGCAGCGCCGGGGCAGGCTATGGCTACACCTTC	CSAGAGYGYTF	few	.	TRBV29-1	TRBJ1-2
TGCGCCAGCAGCTTTCCGGGGGAAGAGACCCAGTACTTC	CASSFPGEETQYF	.	.	TRBV5-1	TRBJ2-5
TGTGCCAGCAGCTTAGCGACAGGGGCCTATGGCTACACCTTC	CASSLATGAYGYTF	.	TRBD1	TRBV12-3/TRBV12-4	TRBJ1-2
TGTGCCAGCAGCCAGGAGGGGGCAGGGGGCCAGCCCCAGCATTTT	CASSQEGAGGQPQHF	.	TRBD1	TRBV3-1	TRBJ1-5
TGTGCCAGCAGCTTAGCGGCCGGGGGGCGAGGCTACACCTTC	CASSLAAGGRGYTF	few	.	TRBV7-9	TRBJ1-2
TGTGCCAGCAGTGGGTACAGGGAATACTATGGCTACACCTTC	CASSGYREYYGYTF	.	.	TRBV6-1	TRBJ1-2
TGCAGCGTTCCAGGACAGGGGGACGAGCAGTACTTC	CSVPGQGDEQYF	.	TRBD1	TRBV29-1	TRBJ2-7
TGCGCCAGCAGCCCGCAGGAGCGGCCCACAGATACGCAGTATTTT	CASSPQERPTDTQYF	.	.	TRBV5-1	TRBJ2-3
TGTGCCAGCAGACTACAGGGGTTCAACTATGGCTACACCTTC	CASRLQGFNYGYTF	few	TRBD1	TRBV6-1	TRBJ1-2
TGTAGCGTGATGGGGCCGTCCCCCAATGAGCAGTTCTTC	CSVMGPSPNEQFF	.	.	TRBV29-1	TRBJ2-1
TGTGCCAGCGAGGGTACTGAAGCTTTCTTT	CASEGTEAFF	.	.	TRBV12-3/TRBV12-4	TRBJ1-1